These T cell receptor beta chains were read from a single sample in a study of Ad26.COV2.S vaccination and SARS-CoV-2 variants. TCRdb's table, derived via immunoSEQ multiplex PCR, lists solely in-frame clones and lacks some. The repertoire holds 200,000 to 250,000 clones, with roughly 88% as singletons. The sequencing used peripheral blood, collected in a trial of Ad26.COV2.S vaccine versus placebo. Receptors were obtained from a person aged 18-65 years who received the Ad26.COV2.S COVID-19 vaccine or a placebo. The conserved cysteine and the conserved F or W are not part of the CDR3 here. Fields, in order: V gene, CDR3 protein.

V gene: TRBV6-5
CDR3 protein: ASSYSRESPLH

V gene: TRBV7-6
CDR3 protein: ASSRAGSRTDTQY

V gene: TRBV4-1
CDR3 protein: ASSQVTRLISSYNEQF

V gene: TRBV14
CDR3 protein: ASSQVSYEQY

V gene: TRBV7-8
CDR3 protein: ASSTRTGYEQY

V gene: TRBV30
CDR3 protein: AWSVSVYEQY

V gene: TRBV28
CDR3 protein: ASSFEAGGTDTQY

V gene: TRBV27
CDR3 protein: ASRGQIYNSPLH

V gene: TRBV7-2
CDR3 protein: ASSQTGGVETQY

V gene: TRBV4-3
CDR3 protein: ASSQDGTGEEQF

V gene: TRBV2
CDR3 protein: ASSEQVLYNSPLH

V gene: TRBV11-2
CDR3 protein: ASSLITGVTGELF

V gene: TRBV6-1
CDR3 protein: ASSELGATNQPQH

V gene: TRBV7-3
CDR3 protein: ASSLGRDGQPQH

V gene: TRBV6-2/TRBV6-3
CDR3 protein: ASSYFHGVLTDTQY

V gene: TRBV7-9
CDR3 protein: ASSLGQGANYGYT

V gene: TRBV5-5
CDR3 protein: ASSFRHNTGELF

V gene: TRBV4-3
CDR3 protein: ASSQESSGPYEQY